This T cell receptor (beta chain) is drawn from a study of control samples from healthy donors and cancer patients. Profiled with immunoSEQ multiplex PCR; TCRdb holds only in-frame clones, not every one. The sample lists about 100,000 clones, roughly 87% occurring once. There are 15 residues in the CDR3. Germline lookup yields CDR1 LGHDT and CDR2 YNNKEL (reference sequence). J gave up 7 bases and V 2 bases, and 6 bases lay outside the gene matches. The source is a woman aged 45-60 years in good health. Sample: blood. This rearrangement joins TRBV3-1 (or the pseudogene TRBV3-2) to TRBJ2-5; 11 positions agree with TRBD2. CDR3 region: CASSQHFSGRGTQYF. The CDR3 DNA sequence: TGTGCCAGCAGCCAACACTTTAGCGGGAGGGGGACCCAGTACTTC.